The clone carrying this T cell receptor (beta chain) has a count of ten or more. Germline CDR1 is MDHEN and CDR2 is SYDVKM. The CDR3 covers 14 residues. V gave up 5 bases and J gave up 4 bases, with 12 bases separating them. This entry is derived from a study of blood T cell repertoires in COVID-19. In the original analysis: By means of reference gene primer amplification, nucleated cell counts were estimated. TCRdb's copy holds only in-frame clones and misses some; the assay was immunoSEQ multiplex PCR. That table gives V, J and clone size, and the DNA gave D and trimming. The profile shows 140,000 to 150,000 clones, around 80% of them singletons.

What was sequenced was PBMCs or T cells enriched from blood (not recorded which). The chain links TRBV28 to TRBJ1-5; possible D gene TRBD1, 6 bases. This receptor was taken from a woman aged 50 to 60 who had recovered from COVID-19. CDR3 in DNA: TGTGCCAGCAGTCAGGGGATAGGTAATCAGCCCCAGCATTTT. Protein product: CASSQGIGNQPQHF.